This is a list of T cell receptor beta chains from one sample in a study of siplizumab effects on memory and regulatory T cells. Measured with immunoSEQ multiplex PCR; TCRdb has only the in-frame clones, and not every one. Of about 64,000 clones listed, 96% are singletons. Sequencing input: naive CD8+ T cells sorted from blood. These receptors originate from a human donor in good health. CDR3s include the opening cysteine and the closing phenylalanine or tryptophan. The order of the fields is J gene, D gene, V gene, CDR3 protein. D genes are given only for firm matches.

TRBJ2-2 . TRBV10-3 CATYKNTGELFF
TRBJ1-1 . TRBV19 CASSMGGVEAFF
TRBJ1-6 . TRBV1 CTSGERGDSPLHF
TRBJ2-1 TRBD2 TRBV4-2 CASSQTSGAHNEQFF
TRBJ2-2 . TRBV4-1 CASSPSSTTGELFF
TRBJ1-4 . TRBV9 CASSAPGTDNEKLFF
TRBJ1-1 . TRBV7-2 CASSLYSSEAFF
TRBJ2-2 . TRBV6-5 CASSYGYDTGELFF
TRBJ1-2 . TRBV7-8 CASSLGRGEAYYGYTF
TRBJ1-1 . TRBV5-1 CASSWIGTDTEAFF
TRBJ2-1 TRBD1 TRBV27 CASSPTPTGAYNEQFF
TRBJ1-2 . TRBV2 CASSDLTGHNYGYTF
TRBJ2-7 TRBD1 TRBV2 CASRDTGTGNYEQYF
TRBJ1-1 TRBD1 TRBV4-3 CASSEGPGQGNTEAFF
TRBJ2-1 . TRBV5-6 CASSLRIRGDLNEQFF
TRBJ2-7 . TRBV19 CASSIAGNEQYF